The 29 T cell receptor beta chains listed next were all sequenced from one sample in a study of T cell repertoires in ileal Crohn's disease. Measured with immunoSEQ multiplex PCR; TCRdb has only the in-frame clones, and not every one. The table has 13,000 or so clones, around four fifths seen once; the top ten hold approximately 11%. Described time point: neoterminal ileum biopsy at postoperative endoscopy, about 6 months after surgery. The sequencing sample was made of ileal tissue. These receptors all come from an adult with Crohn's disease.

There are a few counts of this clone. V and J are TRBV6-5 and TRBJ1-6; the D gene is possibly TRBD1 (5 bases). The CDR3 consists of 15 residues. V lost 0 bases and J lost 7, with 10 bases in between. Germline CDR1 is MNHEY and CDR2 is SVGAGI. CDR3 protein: CASSYSGALNSPLHF. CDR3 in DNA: TGTGCCAGCAGTTACTCAGGGGCTCTGAATTCACCCCTCCACTTT.

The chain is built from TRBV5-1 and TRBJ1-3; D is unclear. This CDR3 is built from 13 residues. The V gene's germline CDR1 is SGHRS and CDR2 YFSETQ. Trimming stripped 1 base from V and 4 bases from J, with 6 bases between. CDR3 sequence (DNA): TGCGCCAGCAGCTTGCCTGAGGGAAACACCATATATTTT. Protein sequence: CASSLPEGNTIYF.

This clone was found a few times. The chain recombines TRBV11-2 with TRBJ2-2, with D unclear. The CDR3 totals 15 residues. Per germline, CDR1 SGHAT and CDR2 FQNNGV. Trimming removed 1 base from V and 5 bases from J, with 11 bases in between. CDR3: CASSLVGFRTGELFF. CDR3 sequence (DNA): TGTGCCAGCAGCTTAGTTGGATTCAGGACCGGGGAGCTGTTTTTT.

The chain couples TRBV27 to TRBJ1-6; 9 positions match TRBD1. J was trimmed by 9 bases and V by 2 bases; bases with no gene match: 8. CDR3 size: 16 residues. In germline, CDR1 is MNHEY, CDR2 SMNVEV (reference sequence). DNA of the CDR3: TGTGCCAGCAGTTTAAGGCCCGGGACAGGGAGTTCACCCCTCCACTTT. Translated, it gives CASSLRPGTGSSPLHF.

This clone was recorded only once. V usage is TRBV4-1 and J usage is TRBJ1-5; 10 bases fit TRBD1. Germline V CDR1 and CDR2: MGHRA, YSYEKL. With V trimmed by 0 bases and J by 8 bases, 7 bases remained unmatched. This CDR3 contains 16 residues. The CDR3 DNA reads TGCGCCAGCAGCCAAGAACCCCCCGGGACAGGGGAGCCCCAGCATTTT. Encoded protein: CASSQEPPGTGEPQHF.

Here the CDR3 reads CASSAGDTEGYTF. CDR3 sequence (DNA): TGTGCCAGCAGTGCGGGGGACACGGAGGGCTACACCTTC. V usage is TRBV7-9 and J usage is TRBJ1-2, with D possibly being TRBD1 (6 bases). Per germline, CDR1 SEHNR and CDR2 FQNEAQ (reference sequence). There are 13 residues in the CDR3. Trimming cost V 6 bases and J 8 bases, with 16 bases left between them. Based on the CDR3 plus reference TRBV7-9 and TRBJ1-2, the full variable domain is DTGVSQNPRHKITKRGQNVTFRCDPISEHNRLYWYRQTLGQGPEFLTYFQNEAQLEKSRLLSDRFSAERPKGSFSTLEIQRTEQGDSAMYLCASSAGDTEGYTFGSGTRLTVV.

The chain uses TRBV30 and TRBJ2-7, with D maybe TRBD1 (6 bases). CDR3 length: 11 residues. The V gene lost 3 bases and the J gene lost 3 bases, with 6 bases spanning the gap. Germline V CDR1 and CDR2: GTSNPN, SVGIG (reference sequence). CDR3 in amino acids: CAWRDSYEQYF. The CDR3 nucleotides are TGTGCCTGGAGGGACAGCTACGAGCAGTACTTC.

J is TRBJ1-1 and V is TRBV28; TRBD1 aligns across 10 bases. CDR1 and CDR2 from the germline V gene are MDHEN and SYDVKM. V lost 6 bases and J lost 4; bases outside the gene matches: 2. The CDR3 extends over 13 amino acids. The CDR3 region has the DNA TGTGCCAGCAGGGGACAGGGGTTCACTGAAGCTTTCTTT. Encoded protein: CASRGQGFTEAFF.

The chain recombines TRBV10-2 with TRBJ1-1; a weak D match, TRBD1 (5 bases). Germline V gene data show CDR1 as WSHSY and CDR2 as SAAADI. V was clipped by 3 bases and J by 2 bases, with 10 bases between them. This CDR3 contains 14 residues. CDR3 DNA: TGCGCCAGCAGTGACCCAGGGATCAACACTGAAGCTTTCTTT. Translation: CASSDPGINTEAFF.

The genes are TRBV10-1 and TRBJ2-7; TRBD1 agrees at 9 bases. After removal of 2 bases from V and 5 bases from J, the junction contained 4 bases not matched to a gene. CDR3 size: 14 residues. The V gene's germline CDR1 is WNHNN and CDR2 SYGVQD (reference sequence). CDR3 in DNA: TGCGCCAGCAGTGAGGGACAGGGGTTCGACGAGCAGTACTTC. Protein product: CASSEGQGFDEQYF.

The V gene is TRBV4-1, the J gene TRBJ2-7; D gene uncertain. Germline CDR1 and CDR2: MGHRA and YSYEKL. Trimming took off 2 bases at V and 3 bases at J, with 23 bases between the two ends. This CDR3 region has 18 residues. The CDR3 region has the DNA TGCGCCAGCAGCCAATCCATTCCCCAGGATTGGGTCCACTACGAGCAGTACTTC. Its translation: CASSQSIPQDWVHYEQYF.

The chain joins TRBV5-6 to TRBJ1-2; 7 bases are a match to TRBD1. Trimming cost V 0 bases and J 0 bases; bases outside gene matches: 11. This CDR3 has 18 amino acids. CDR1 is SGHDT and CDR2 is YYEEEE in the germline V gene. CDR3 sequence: CASSLGPWDRPANYGYTF. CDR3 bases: TGTGCCAGCAGCTTGGGACCCTGGGACAGACCAGCTAACTATGGCTACACCTTC.

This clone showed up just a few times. The CDR3 sequence is CASSLVEGTGANVLTF. For the CDR3, the DNA is TGTGCCAGCAGCTTGGTGGAGGGTACTGGGGCCAACGTCCTGACTTTC. This chain joins TRBV5-4 and TRBJ2-6; D is perhaps TRBD2 (6 bases). Germline V lookup: CDR1 SGHNT, CDR2 YYREEE (reference sequence). With 0 bases removed from V and 2 bases from J, the gap between germline ends came to 9 bases. The CDR3 loop spans 16 amino acids.

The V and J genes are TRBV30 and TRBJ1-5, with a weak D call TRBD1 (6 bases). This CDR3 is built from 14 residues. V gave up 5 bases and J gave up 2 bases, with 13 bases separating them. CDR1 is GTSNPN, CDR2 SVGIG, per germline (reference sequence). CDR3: CAWGAAGGNQPQHF. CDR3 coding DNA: TGTGCCTGGGGGGCTGCAGGGGGCAATCAGCCCCAGCATTTT.

The CDR3 loop reads CAWSALLAGAGETQYF. The CDR3 DNA sequence: TGTGCCTGGAGTGCCCTCTTGGCGGGGGCGGGTGAGACCCAGTACTTC. This sequence joins TRBV30 and TRBJ2-5; D perhaps matches TRBD2 (7 bases). This CDR3 contains 16 residues. Germline loops: CDR1 GTSNPN, CDR2 SVGIG (reference sequence). Between the trimmed V and J ends, which lost 1 base and 5 bases, there was a span of 20 bases.

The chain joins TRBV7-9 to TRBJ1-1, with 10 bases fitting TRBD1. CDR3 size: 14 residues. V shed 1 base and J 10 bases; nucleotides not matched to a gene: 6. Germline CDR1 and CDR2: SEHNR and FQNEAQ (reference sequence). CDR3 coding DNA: TGTGCCAGCAGCTTAGGACAGGGGGCTACGGGAGCTTTCTTT. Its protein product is CASSLGQGATGAFF.

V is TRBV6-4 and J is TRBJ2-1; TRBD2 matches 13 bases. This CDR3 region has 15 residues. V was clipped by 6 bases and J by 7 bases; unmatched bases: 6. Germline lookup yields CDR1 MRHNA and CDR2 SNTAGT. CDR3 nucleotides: TGTGCCAGCAGCCAACTAGCGGGAGGGGTTAATGAGCAGTTCTTC. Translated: CASSQLAGGVNEQFF.

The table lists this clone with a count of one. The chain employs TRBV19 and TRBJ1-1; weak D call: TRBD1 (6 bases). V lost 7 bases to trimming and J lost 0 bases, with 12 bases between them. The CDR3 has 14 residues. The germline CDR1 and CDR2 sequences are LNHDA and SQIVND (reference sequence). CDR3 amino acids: CASTLDRVNTEAFF. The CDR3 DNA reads TGTGCCAGTACCCTGGACAGAGTGAACACTGAAGCTTTCTTT.

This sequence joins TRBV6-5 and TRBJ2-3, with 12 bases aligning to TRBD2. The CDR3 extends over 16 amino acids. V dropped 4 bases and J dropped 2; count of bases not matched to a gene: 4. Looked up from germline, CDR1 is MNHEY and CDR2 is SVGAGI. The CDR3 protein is CASSSGLAGLTDTQYF. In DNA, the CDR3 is TGTGCCAGCAGTTCCGGACTAGCGGGGCTCACAGATACGCAGTATTTT.

Written as DNA, the CDR3 is TGTGCCTCGGATAGTCTACAGGGAAACACCATATATTTT. As protein: CASDSLQGNTIYF. The chain carries TRBV28 and TRBJ1-3; no firm D call. This CDR3 has 13 amino acids. V lost 11 bases to trimming and J lost 4 bases, with 15 bases between them. CDR1 and CDR2 from the germline V gene are MDHEN and SYDVKM.

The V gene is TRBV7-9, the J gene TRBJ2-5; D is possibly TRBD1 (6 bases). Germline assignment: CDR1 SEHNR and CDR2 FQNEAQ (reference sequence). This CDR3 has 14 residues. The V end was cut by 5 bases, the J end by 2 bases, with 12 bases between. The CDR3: CASSVSGTQETQYF. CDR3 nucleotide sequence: TGTGCCAGCAGCGTCTCCGGGACACAAGAGACCCAGTACTTC.

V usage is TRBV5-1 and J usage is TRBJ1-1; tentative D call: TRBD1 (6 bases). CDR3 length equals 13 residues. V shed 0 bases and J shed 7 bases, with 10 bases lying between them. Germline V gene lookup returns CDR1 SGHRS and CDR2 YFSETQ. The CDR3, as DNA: TGCGCCAGCAGCTTGGTAGGGGGGGTTGAAGCTTTCTTT. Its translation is CASSLVGGVEAFF.

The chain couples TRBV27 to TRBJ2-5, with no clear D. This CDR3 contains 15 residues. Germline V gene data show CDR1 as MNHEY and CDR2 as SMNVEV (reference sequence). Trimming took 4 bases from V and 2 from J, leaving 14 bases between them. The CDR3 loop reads CASSSGRGEQETQYF. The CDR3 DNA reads TGTGCCAGCAGTTCCGGAAGAGGAGAACAAGAGACCCAGTACTTC.

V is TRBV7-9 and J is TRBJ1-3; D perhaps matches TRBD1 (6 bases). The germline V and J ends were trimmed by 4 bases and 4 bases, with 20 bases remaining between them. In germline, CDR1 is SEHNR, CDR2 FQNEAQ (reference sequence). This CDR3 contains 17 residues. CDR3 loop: CASSSDHGGRKGNTIYF. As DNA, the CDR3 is TGTGCCAGCAGCTCAGATCATGGGGGCAGGAAAGGAAACACCATATATTTT.

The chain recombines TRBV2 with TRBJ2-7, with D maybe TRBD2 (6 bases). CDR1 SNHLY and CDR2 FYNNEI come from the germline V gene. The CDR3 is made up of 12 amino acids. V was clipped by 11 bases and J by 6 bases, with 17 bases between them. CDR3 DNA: TGTGCCGGACATAGGGCGGGGACCGAGCAGTACTTC. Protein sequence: CAGHRAGTEQYF. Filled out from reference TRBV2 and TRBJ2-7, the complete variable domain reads EPEVTQTPSHQVTQMGQEVILRCVPISNHLYFYWYRQILGQKVEFLVSFYNNEISEKSEIFDDQFSVERPDGSNFTLKIRSTKLEDSAMYFCAGHRAGTEQYFGPGTRLTVT.

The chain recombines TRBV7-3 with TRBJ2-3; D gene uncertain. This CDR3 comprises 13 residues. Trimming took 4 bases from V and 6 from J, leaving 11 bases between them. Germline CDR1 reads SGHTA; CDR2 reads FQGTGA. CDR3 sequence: CASSSQTGDTQYF. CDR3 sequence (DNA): TGTGCCAGCAGCTCCCAGACTGGCGATACGCAGTATTTT.

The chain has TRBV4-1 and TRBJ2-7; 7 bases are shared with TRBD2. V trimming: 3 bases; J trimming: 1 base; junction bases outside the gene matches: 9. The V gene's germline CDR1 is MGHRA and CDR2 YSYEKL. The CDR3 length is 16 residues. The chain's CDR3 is CASSQGWEGRSYEQYF. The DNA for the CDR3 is TGCGCCAGCAGCCAGGGATGGGAGGGAAGATCCTACGAGCAGTACTTC.

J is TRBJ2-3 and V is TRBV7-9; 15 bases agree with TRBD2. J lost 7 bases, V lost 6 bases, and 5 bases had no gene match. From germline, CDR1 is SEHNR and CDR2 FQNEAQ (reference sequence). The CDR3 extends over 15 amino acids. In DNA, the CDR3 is TGTGCCAGCAGACCAGGGACTAGCGGGGGGTATACGCAGTATTTT. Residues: CASRPGTSGGYTQYF. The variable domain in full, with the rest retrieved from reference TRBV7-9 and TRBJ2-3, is DTGVSQNPRHKITKRGQNVTFRCDPISEHNRLYWYRQTLGQGPEFLTYFQNEAQLEKSRLLSDRFSAERPKGSFSTLEIQRTEQGDSAMYLCASRPGTSGGYTQYFGPGTRLTVL.

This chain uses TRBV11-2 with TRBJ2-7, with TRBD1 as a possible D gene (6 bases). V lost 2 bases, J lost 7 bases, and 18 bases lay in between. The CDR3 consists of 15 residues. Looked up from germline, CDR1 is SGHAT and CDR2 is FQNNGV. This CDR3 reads CASSLLLTGSLEQYF. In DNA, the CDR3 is TGTGCCAGCAGCTTATTGTTAACAGGGAGCCTAGAGCAGTACTTC.